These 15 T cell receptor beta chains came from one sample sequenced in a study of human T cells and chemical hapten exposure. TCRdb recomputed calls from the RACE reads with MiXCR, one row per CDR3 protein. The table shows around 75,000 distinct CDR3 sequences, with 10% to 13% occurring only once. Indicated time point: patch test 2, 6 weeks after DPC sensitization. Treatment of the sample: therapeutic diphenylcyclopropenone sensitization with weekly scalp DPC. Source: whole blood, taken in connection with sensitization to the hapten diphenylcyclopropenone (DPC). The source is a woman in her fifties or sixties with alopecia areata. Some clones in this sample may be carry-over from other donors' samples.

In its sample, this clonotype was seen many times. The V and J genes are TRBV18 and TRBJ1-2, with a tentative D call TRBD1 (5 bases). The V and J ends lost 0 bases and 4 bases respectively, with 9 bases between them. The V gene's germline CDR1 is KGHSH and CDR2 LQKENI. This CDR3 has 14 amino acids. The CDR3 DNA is TGTGCCAGCTCACCACCGGGACCGATCTATGGCTACACCTTC. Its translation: CASSPPGPIYGYTF.

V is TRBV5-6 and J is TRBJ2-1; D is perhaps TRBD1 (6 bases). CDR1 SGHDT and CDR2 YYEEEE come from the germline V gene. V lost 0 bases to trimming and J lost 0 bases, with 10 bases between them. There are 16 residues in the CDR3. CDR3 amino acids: CASSLGGHSSYNEQFF. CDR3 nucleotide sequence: TGTGCCAGCAGCTTGGGGGGACATAGCTCCTACAATGAGCAGTTCTTC.

CDR3 amino acids: CASSFSRATDTQYF. CDR3 DNA: TGTGCCAGCAGTTTTTCCAGGGCCACAGATACGCAGTATTTT. The chain employs TRBV27 and TRBJ2-3; D may be TRBD1 (5 bases). Germline CDR1 reads MNHEY; CDR2 reads SMNVEV (reference sequence). The CDR3 extends over 14 amino acids. Trimming stripped 3 bases from V and 2 bases from J, with 9 bases between.

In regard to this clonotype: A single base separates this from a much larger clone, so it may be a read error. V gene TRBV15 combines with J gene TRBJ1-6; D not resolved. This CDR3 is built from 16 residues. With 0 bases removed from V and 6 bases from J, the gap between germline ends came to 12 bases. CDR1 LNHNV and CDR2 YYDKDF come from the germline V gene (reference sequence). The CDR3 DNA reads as TGTGCCACCAGCAGAGAATCGTGGCAGGCTAATTCACCCCTCCACTTT. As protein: CATSRESWQANSPLHF. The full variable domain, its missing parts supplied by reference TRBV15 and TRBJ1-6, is DAMVIQNPRYQVTQFGKPVTLSCSQTLNHNVMYWYQQKSSQAPKLLFHYYDKDFNNEADTPDNFQSRRPNTSFCFLDIRSPGLGDTAMYLCATSRESWQANSPLHFGNGTRLTVT.

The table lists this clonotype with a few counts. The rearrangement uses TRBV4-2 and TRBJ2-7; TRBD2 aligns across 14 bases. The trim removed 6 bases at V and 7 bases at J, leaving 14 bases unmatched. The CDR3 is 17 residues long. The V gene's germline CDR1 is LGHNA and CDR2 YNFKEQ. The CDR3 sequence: CASSQTSGRALRREQYF. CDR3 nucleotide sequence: TGTGCCAGCAGTCAGACTAGCGGGAGGGCCTTACGGAGGGAGCAGTACTTC.

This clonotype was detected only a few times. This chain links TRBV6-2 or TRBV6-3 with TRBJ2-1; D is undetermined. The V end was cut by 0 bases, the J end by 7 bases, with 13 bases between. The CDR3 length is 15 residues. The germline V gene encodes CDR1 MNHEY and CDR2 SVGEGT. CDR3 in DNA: TGTGCCAGCAGTTACTCGTCTAGAGGTGGGAATGAGCAGTTCTTC. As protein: CASSYSSRGGNEQFF.

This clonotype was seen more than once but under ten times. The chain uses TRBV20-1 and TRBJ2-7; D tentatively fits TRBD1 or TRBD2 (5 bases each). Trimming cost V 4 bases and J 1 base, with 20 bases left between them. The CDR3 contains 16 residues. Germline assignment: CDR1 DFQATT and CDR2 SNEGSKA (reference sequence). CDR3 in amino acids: CSANTGWGRGSYEQYF. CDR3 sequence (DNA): TGCAGTGCTAATACCGGGTGGGGGAGAGGGTCCTACGAGCAGTACTTC.

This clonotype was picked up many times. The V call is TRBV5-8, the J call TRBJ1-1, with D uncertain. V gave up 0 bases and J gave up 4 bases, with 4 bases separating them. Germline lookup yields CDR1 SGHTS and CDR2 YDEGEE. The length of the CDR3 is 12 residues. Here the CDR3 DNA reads TGTGCCAGCAGCTTGGTCGCCACTGAAGCTTTCTTT. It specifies CASSLVATEAFF.

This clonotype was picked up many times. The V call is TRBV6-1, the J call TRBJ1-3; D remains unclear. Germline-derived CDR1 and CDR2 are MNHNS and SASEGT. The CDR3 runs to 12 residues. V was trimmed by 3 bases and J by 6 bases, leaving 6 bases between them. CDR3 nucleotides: TGTGCCAGCAGTGAGATCTCAAACACCATATATTTT. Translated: CASSEISNTIYF.

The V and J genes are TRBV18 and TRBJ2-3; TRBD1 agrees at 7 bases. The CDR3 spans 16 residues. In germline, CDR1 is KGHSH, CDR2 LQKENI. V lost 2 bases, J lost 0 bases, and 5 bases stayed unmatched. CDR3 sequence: CASSPLPGGSTDTQYF. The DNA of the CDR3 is TGTGCCAGCTCACCATTGCCAGGGGGAAGCACAGATACGCAGTATTTT.

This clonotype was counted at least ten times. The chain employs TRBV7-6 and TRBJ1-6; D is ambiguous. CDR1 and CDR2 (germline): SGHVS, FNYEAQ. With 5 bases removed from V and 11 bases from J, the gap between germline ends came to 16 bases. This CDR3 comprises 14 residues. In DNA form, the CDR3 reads TGTGCCAGCAGCCCCTCTGCGGTTTTAGCACCCCTCCACTTT. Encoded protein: CASSPSAVLAPLHF.

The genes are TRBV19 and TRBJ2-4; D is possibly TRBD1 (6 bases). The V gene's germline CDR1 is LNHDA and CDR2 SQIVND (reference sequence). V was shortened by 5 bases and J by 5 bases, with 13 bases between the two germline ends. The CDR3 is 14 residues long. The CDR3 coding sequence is TGTGCCAGTAGTGTGGACAGCCTCCAAAACATTCAGTACTTC. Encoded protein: CASSVDSLQNIQYF.

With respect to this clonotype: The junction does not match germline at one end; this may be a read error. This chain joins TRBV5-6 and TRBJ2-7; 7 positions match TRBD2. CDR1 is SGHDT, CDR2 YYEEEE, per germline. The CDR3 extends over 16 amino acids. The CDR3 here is CASSLWGSGVSYGQYF. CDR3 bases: TGTGCCAGCAGCTTGTGGGGAAGCGGGGTCTCCTACGGGCAGTACTTC. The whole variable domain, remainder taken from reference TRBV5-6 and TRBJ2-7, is DAGVTQSPTHLIKTRGQQVTLRCSPKSGHDTVSWYQQALGQGPQFIFQYYEEEERQRGNFPDRFSGHQFPNYSSELNVNALLLGDSALYLCASSLWGSGVSYGQYFGPGTRLTVT.

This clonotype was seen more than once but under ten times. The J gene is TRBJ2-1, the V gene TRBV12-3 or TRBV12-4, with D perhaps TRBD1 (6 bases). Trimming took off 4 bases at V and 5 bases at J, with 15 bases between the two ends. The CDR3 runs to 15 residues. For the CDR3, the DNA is TGTGCCAGCAGTTCACCATCGGACAGCCACAATGAGCAGTTCTTC. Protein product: CASSSPSDSHNEQFF.

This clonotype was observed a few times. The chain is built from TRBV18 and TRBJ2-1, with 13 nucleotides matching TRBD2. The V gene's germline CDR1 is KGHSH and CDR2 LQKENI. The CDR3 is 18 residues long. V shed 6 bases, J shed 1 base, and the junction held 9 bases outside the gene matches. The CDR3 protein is CASSQGLAGRTSYNEQFF. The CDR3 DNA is TGTGCCAGCTCTCAGGGACTAGCGGGGAGAACGTCCTACAATGAGCAGTTCTTC.